What follows are 27 T cell receptor beta chains derived from one specimen sequenced in a study of T cell changes during pregnancy in multiple sclerosis. Repertoires were generated with immunoSEQ multiplex PCR, while TCRdb's copy carries only in-frame clones and drops some. The sample shows 20,000 to 25,000 clones, 80% to 95% of them seen only once. Material: CD4+ T cells from peripheral blood mononuclear cells, obtained in the third trimester of pregnancy. The receptor set was obtained from a female donor with multiple sclerosis, enrolled in a pregnancy study.

This clone appeared once. The chain employs TRBV29-1 and TRBJ1-4; possible D gene TRBD1, 5 bases. CDR1 SQVTM and CDR2 ANQGSEA come from the germline V gene. This CDR3 has 15 residues. V lost 4 bases, J lost 0 bases, and 12 bases lay in between. The chain's CDR3 is CSVATASATNEKLFF. The CDR3 nucleotides are TGCAGCGTTGCGACAGCTTCTGCAACTAATGAAAAACTGTTTTTT.

The J gene is TRBJ2-4, the V gene TRBV6-1; the D is unclear. Trimming took off 0 bases at V and 2 bases at J, with 11 bases between the two ends. The CDR3 contains 16 residues. Germline V gene data show CDR1 as MNHNS and CDR2 as SASEGT. The CDR3 DNA reads as TGTGCCAGCAGTGAAGCGGCGCCAGGTCCCAAAAACATTCAGTACTTC. It specifies CASSEAAPGPKNIQYF.

The V call is TRBV29-1, the J call TRBJ2-4, with D perhaps TRBD1 (7 bases). The CDR3 is 14 amino acids. Between the trimmed V and J ends, which lost 6 bases and 6 bases, there was a span of 18 bases. The germline gives CDR1 SQVTM, CDR2 ANQGSEA. The CDR3: CSVVRGDSTNIQYF. CDR3 sequence (DNA): TGCAGCGTGGTGAGGGGGGACAGTACAAACATTCAGTACTTC.

A single count supports this clone. The J gene is TRBJ1-1, the V gene TRBV6-5; 9 bases align to TRBD1. The CDR3 has 15 residues. The J segment lost 3 bases and the V segment lost 6 bases, leaving 8 bases of the junction unmatched. The germline V gene encodes CDR1 MNHEY and CDR2 SVGAGI. CDR3 residues: CASSHRGLDYTEAFF. In DNA, the CDR3 is TGTGCCAGCAGCCACAGGGGGCTTGACTACACTGAAGCTTTCTTT.

V and J are TRBV9 and TRBJ2-3; 8 bases map to TRBD2. With 0 bases clipped from V and 2 bases from J, the junction kept 8 bases outside the gene matches. The CDR3 covers 17 residues. Per the germline V gene, CDR1 is SGDLS and CDR2 is YYNGEE. CDR3 protein: CASSVGWGAGVTDTQYF. CDR3 nucleotides: TGTGCCAGCAGCGTAGGTTGGGGAGCGGGGGTCACAGATACGCAGTATTTT.

The chain employs TRBV7-9 and TRBJ1-1; possible D gene TRBD1, 5 bases. The CDR3 totals 14 residues. Trimming cost V 5 bases and J 4 bases, with 14 bases left between them. CDR1 SEHNR and CDR2 FQNEAQ come from the germline V gene (reference sequence). The CDR3 bases are TGTGCCAGCAGCGACCCGGGGGGAGGCACTGAAGCTTTCTTT. Translating it yields CASSDPGGGTEAFF.

On this clone itself: Its ends do not fully match the called genes, so a read error is possible. CDR3 sequence reads: CASSHNPGDRKAWGYGYTF. The CDR3, as DNA: TGTGCTAGCAGCCACAACCCGGGTGACAGGAAAGCTTGGGGCTATGGCTACACCTTC. V and J are TRBV7-7 and TRBJ1-2; tentative D call: TRBD1 (6 bases). The CDR3 has 19 residues. Germline CDR1 is SSHAT and CDR2 is FNYEAQ (reference sequence).

The chain links TRBV5-6 to TRBJ2-1; D not certain. The CDR3 covers 16 residues. Trimming took off 0 bases at V and 0 bases at J, with 10 bases between the two ends. Germline assignment: CDR1 SGHDT and CDR2 YYEEEE. The CDR3 region has the DNA TGTGCCAGCAGCTTGGGGCCCCCACCCTCCTACAATGAGCAGTTCTTC. It yields the protein CASSLGPPPSYNEQFF.

Only a few counts were recorded for this clone. CDR3 loop: CASTEGVDEKLFF. DNA of the CDR3: TGTGCCAGCACCGAGGGCGTCGATGAAAAACTGTTTTTT. This chain uses TRBV6-1 with TRBJ1-4; no clear D. CDR1 MNHNS and CDR2 SASEGT come from the germline V gene. The CDR3 runs to 13 residues. V dropped 7 bases and J dropped 6 bases, with 12 bases sitting between them.

V and J are TRBV29-1 and TRBJ2-1; 10 bases line up with TRBD2. The J segment lost 3 bases and the V segment lost 6 bases, leaving 5 bases of the junction unmatched. The germline V gene has CDR1 SQVTM and CDR2 ANQGSEA. The CDR3 runs to 14 residues. The CDR3 sequence: CSVPLAGYYNEQFF. CDR3 nucleotides: TGCAGCGTACCACTAGCGGGGTACTACAATGAGCAGTTCTTC.

This clone came up a few times. The chain is built from TRBV2 and TRBJ1-2; TRBD1 might be the D (5 bases). Trimming removed 6 bases at V and 4 bases at J, with 12 bases between. The CDR3 is 13 residues long. The germline gives CDR1 SNHLY, CDR2 FYNNEI. This chain's CDR3 is CASRPTGRYGYTF. CDR3 in DNA: TGTGCCAGCAGGCCCACAGGCCGCTATGGCTACACCTTC. The variable domain in full, with the rest retrieved from reference TRBV2 and TRBJ1-2, is EPEVTQTPSHQVTQMGQEVILRCVPISNHLYFYWYRQILGQKVEFLVSFYNNEISEKSEIFDDQFSVERPDGSNFTLKIRSTKLEDSAMYFCASRPTGRYGYTFGSGTRLTVV.

The rearrangement links TRBV10-2 to TRBJ1-2; the match to TRBD1 covers 9 bases. The CDR3 consists of 13 residues. The V segment lost 5 bases and the J segment 4 bases; nucleotides outside the gene matches: 2. Looked up from germline, CDR1 is WSHSY and CDR2 is SAAADI. CDR3 amino acids: CASSQDRGYGYTF. For the CDR3, the DNA is TGCGCCAGCAGTCAGGACAGGGGCTATGGCTACACCTTC.

This clone has only one observation. The rearrangement uses TRBV10-3 and TRBJ2-3; 8 nucleotides line up with TRBD2. V shed 3 bases and J 3 bases; nucleotides not matched to a gene: 8. CDR3 length: 16 residues. Germline V gives CDR1 ENHRY, CDR2 SYGVKD. The CDR3 spells CAISDWRGAGTDTQYF. CDR3 in DNA: TGTGCCATCAGTGACTGGCGGGGGGCCGGTACAGATACGCAGTATTTT.

This chain uses TRBV5-1 with TRBJ1-3, with TRBD1 matching over 7 bases. Germline V gives CDR1 SGHRS, CDR2 YFSETQ. This CDR3 spans 16 amino acids. After removal of 4 bases from V and 0 bases from J, the junction contained 7 bases not matched to a gene. CDR3 DNA: TGCGCCAGCAGCCCTGGACAGGCGGGCTCTGGAAACACCATATATTTT. Amino acids: CASSPGQAGSGNTIYF.

The chain links TRBV5-4 to TRBJ2-5; 9 bases line up with TRBD1. The CDR3 spans 14 residues. Germline V gene sequence: CDR1 SGHNT, CDR2 YYREEE (reference sequence). After removal of 0 bases from V and 5 bases from J, the junction contained 2 bases not matched to a gene. CDR3 DNA sequence: TGTGCCAGCAGCTTGGTCGGACAGGGGGAGACCCAGTACTTC. This sequence encodes CASSLVGQGETQYF.

The chain recombines TRBV9 with TRBJ1-1; the match to TRBD1 covers 9 bases. Germline values: CDR1 SGDLS, CDR2 YYNGEE. V was clipped by 3 bases and J by 0 bases; unmatched bases: 6. The CDR3 contains 16 residues. The CDR3 here is CASSALTGGLNTEAFF. The CDR3 region has the DNA TGTGCCAGCAGCGCCCTCACAGGGGGCTTGAACACTGAAGCTTTCTTT.

The table lists this clone with a count of one. CDR3: CASRPLALTAYEQYF. As DNA, the CDR3 is TGCGCCAGCCGCCCTTTGGCGTTGACAGCCTACGAGCAGTACTTC. V gene TRBV4-1 combines with J gene TRBJ2-7, with D possibly being TRBD1 (5 bases). Trimming cost V 8 bases and J 2 bases, with 19 bases left between them. Germline CDR1 reads MGHRA; CDR2 reads YSYEKL. The CDR3 runs to 15 residues.

The rearrangement uses TRBV7-9 and TRBJ1-4; unclear D gene. The CDR3 runs 14 residues. The V end was cut by 2 bases, the J end by 0 bases, with 4 bases between. Germline V gene data show CDR1 as SEHNR and CDR2 as FQNEAQ (reference sequence). DNA for the CDR3: TGTGCCAGCAGCTTACGAGCAACTAATGAAAAACTGTTTTTT. Its translation is CASSLRATNEKLFF.

The chain recombines TRBV5-1 with TRBJ2-3; TRBD2 aligns across 16 bases. The V segment lost 3 bases and the J segment 2 bases; nucleotides outside the gene matches: 6. CDR1 and CDR2 from the germline V gene are SGHRS and YFSETQ. This CDR3 has 18 residues. CDR3 amino acids: CASSWRGLAGGNTDTQYF. The DNA of the CDR3 is TGCGCCAGCAGCTGGAGGGGACTAGCGGGGGGGAACACAGATACGCAGTATTTT.

The rearrangement joins TRBV5-1 to TRBJ2-5; weak D call: TRBD1 (5 bases). The CDR3 sequence is 13 residues long. V was clipped by 0 bases and J by 4 bases, with 7 bases between them. Germline assignment: CDR1 SGHRS and CDR2 YFSETQ. The chain's CDR3 is CASSLGQRETQYF. The DNA for the CDR3 is TGCGCCAGCAGCTTGGGACAGCGAGAGACCCAGTACTTC.

This clone was seen a few times. The chain couples TRBV10-3 to TRBJ2-2; 7 nucleotides agree with TRBD1. The germline CDR1 and CDR2 sequences are ENHRY and SYGVKD. Trimming took 3 bases from V and 5 from J; bases not matched to a gene: 12. The CDR3 spans 17 residues. The CDR3 here is CAISDDPGQLGTGELFF. The CDR3 bases are TGTGCCATCAGTGATGATCCGGGACAGCTGGGGACCGGGGAGCTGTTTTTT.

This clone occurred once. The chain has TRBV10-3 and TRBJ1-1; the D is unclear. This CDR3 spans 13 amino acids. Trimming took 2 bases from V and 4 from J, leaving 8 bases between them. Germline assignment: CDR1 ENHRY and CDR2 SYGVKD. CDR3: CAISEGRTTEAFF. In DNA, the CDR3 is TGTGCCATCAGTGAGGGGCGTACCACTGAAGCTTTCTTT.

The chain links TRBV19 to TRBJ2-1; 10 bases map to TRBD2. V lost 2 bases to trimming and J lost 7 bases; unmatched junction nucleotides: 17. Germline lookup yields CDR1 LNHDA and CDR2 SQIVND (reference sequence). This CDR3 contains 19 residues. CDR3 in amino acids: CASSILAGAAFSRRNEQFF. CDR3 nucleotides: TGTGCCAGTAGTATACTAGCGGGGGCCGCTTTTTCTCGTAGGAATGAGCAGTTCTTC.

J is TRBJ2-6 and V is TRBV5-1; the D is unclear. The CDR3 contains 15 residues. In germline, CDR1 is SGHRS, CDR2 YFSETQ. V lost 5 bases and J lost 1, with 10 bases in between. CDR3 nucleotide sequence: TGCGCCAGCAGACCACCGACTTCTGGGGCCAACGTCCTGACTTTC. Translated, it gives CASRPPTSGANVLTF.

V gene TRBV5-4 combines with J gene TRBJ1-1; 8 bases are a match to TRBD1. Germline V lookup: CDR1 SGHNT, CDR2 YYREEE (reference sequence). The CDR3 spans 14 residues. V dropped 4 bases and J dropped 1; count of bases not matched to a gene: 3. The CDR3 spells CASSPGTGNTEAFF. The CDR3, as DNA: TGTGCCAGCAGCCCTGGGACAGGGAACACTGAAGCTTTCTTT.

The CDR3 DNA is TGTGCCAGTAGTATGGGCAGGGTCACAGATACGCAGTATTTT. It codes for CASSMGRVTDTQYF. The V and J genes are TRBV19 and TRBJ2-3; TRBD1 might be the D (5 bases). Trimming left V 3 bases short and J 2 bases short, with 9 bases between. Germline V lookup: CDR1 LNHDA, CDR2 SQIVND (reference sequence). CDR3 length equals 14 residues.

This clone was detected only a few times. This sequence joins TRBV6-6 and TRBJ2-3; no clear D gene. Germline assignment: CDR1 MNHNY and CDR2 SVGAGI (reference sequence). This CDR3 has 13 amino acids. Trimming took 4 bases from V and 1 from J, leaving 6 bases between them. CDR3 sequence: CASSSSGTDTQYF. CDR3 sequence (DNA): TGTGCCAGCAGTTCGTCCGGCACAGATACGCAGTATTTT.